This is a list of T cell receptor beta chains from one sample in a study of OX40 agonist ivuxolimab in advanced cancers. The repertoire was sequenced with immunoSEQ multiplex PCR; TCRdb's copy has only in-frame clones and lacks some. There are over 25,000 clones in the sample; 82% occur only once, and roughly 23% lies in the top ten. This sample comprised CD4+ or CD8+ T cells sorted from blood, obtained in a trial of the OX40 agonist ivuxolimab. All receptors derive from an adult with an advanced solid tumor such as melanoma, head and neck, liver or kidney cancer. The CDR3 runs from the conserved cysteine through the conserved F or W. D genes are given only for firm matches. Clone size is stated in some rows and not others, as once, few, many or a class when expanded.

.	TRBV29-1	TRBJ2-3	.	TGCAGCGATAGGGGCAGGTACACAGATACGCAGTATTTT	CSDRGRYTDTQYF
once	TRBV28	TRBJ2-3	.	TGTGCCAGCAGTTTCAGTACAGATACGCAGTATTTT	CASSFSTDTQYF
.	TRBV28	TRBJ1-2	.	TGTGCCAGCAGTTTATCCCTGGGTGATGGCTACACCTTC	CASSLSLGDGYTF
once	TRBV6-1	TRBJ2-7	.	TGTGCCAGCAGTTTCAGCTACGAGCAGTACTTC	CASSFSYEQYF
.	TRBV28	TRBJ2-7	.	TGTGCCAGCAGTAACCCAGCGGGCCCCGCCTACGAGCAGTACTTC	CASSNPAGPAYEQYF
once	TRBV4-1	TRBJ1-1	.	TGCGCCAGCAGCCAAGTTGGACTGCTGAACACTGAAGCTTTCTTT	CASSQVGLLNTEAFF
.	TRBV30	TRBJ1-5	.	TGTGCCTGGAGGGGGGGGGCGGGGGATCAGCCCCAGCATTTT	CAWRGGAGDQPQHF
.	TRBV14	TRBJ2-7	.	TGTGCCAGCAGCCAGGGGGGAGTCCACGAGCAGTACTTC	CASSQGGVHEQYF
.	TRBV7-2	TRBJ2-1	TRBD2	TGTGCCAGCAGCTGGAGACTAGCGGGAGTCTCCTACAATGAGCAGTTCTTC	CASSWRLAGVSYNEQFF
.	TRBV5-1	TRBJ2-3	.	TGCGCCAGCAGCTTCCAGAGGGCAGATACGCAGTATTTT	CASSFQRADTQYF
once	TRBV11-3	TRBJ2-1	TRBD2	TGTGCCAGCAGCTCGGGACTAGCAGTCCACAATGAGCAGTTCTTC	CASSSGLAVHNEQFF
few	TRBV9	TRBJ2-2	TRBD2	TGTGCCAGCAGCGTAGGGGGTAGCGGGATCGAAGCCGGGGAGCTGTTTTTT	CASSVGGSGIEAGELFF
.	TRBV30	TRBJ1-1	.	TGTGCCTGGAGTCGAGGGGGAACAGAGAACACTGAAGCTTTCTTT	CAWSRGGTENTEAFF
.	TRBV7-6	TRBJ2-1	.	TGTGCCAGCAGCTTAGGTGGGGGCCTCCACAATGAGCAGTTCTTC	CASSLGGGLHNEQFF
.	TRBV11-2	TRBJ2-7	TRBD2	TGTGCCAGCAGCTTAGGCGGGAGCCCCTACGAGCAGTACTTC	CASSLGGSPYEQYF
once	TRBV10-1	TRBJ2-2	TRBD2	TGCGCCAGCAGTGATCTAGCGGGGCACACCGGGGAGCTGTTTTTT	CASSDLAGHTGELFF
.	TRBV6-4	TRBJ2-2	TRBD2	TGTGCCAGCAGTCCCGGGACTAGGGACACCGGGGAGCTGTTTTTT	CASSPGTRDTGELFF
.	TRBV5-6	TRBJ2-7	.	TGTGCCAGCAGCCCCGGGGGCTCCTACGAGCAGTACTTC	CASSPGGSYEQYF
many	TRBV7-8	TRBJ2-7	.	TGTGCCAGCAGCTTAGGGGGGCCCGGCGAGCAGTACTTC	CASSLGGPGEQYF
.	TRBV7-8	TRBJ2-1	.	TGTGCCAGCAGCTTAGGGACAGACCTGAGCGATGAGCAGTTCTTC	CASSLGTDLSDEQFF
.	TRBV9	TRBJ1-1	.	TGTGCCAGCAGCGTAGAGGGGAGCGTCACTGAAGCTTTCTTT	CASSVEGSVTEAFF
.	TRBV11-2	TRBJ2-7	TRBD1	TGTGCCAGCAGCTTAGGACAGGGGATCTACGAGCAGTACTTC	CASSLGQGIYEQYF
.	TRBV10-3	TRBJ2-3	.	TGTGCCATTTCCGGGGGCCAGACAGATACGCAGTATTTT	CAISGGQTDTQYF